This TCR beta chain was identified in a study of technical replicates of blood from a handful of donors. CDR3 length: 18 amino acids. The junction had 2 bases not matched to a gene; V was cut back by 2 bases and J by 0 bases. Germline CDR1 is MNHNS and CDR2 is SASEGT. Here immunoSEQ multiplex PCR was the method, and the copy in TCRdb shows in-frame clones only, minus some. The sample carries some 98,000 clones, approximately 96% recorded once. Sequencing was done on a sample of T cells isolated from PBMCs. The V and J genes are TRBV6-1 and TRBJ2-2; 14 bases map to TRBD2. This clonotype was sampled from a human donor in good health. CDR3 amino acids: CASSEWGLAGANTGELFF. As DNA, the CDR3 is TGTGCCAGCAGTGAATGGGGACTAGCGGGAGCGAACACCGGGGAGCTGTTTTTT.